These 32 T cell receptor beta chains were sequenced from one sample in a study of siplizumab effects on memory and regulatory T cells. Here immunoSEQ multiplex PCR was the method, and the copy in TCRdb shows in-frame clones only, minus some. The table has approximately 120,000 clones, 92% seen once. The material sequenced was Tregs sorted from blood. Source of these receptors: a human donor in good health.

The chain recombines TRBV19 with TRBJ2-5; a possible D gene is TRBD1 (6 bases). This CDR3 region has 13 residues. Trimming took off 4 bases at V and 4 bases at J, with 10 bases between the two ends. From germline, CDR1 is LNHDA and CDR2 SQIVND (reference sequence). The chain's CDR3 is CASSRGPRETQYF. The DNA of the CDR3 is TGTGCCAGTAGTAGGGGGCCCAGAGAGACCCAGTACTTC.

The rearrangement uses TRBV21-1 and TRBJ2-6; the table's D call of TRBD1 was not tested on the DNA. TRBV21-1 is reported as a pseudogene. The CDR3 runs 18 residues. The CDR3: CASSTVQGRGSGANVLTF. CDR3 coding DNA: TGTGCCAGCAGCACCGTACAGGGCAGGGGCTCTGGGGCCAACGTCCTGACTTTC.

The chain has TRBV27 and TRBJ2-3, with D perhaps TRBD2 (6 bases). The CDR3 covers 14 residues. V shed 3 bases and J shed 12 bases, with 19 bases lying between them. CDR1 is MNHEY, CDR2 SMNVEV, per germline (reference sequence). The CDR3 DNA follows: TGTGCCAGCAGTTTGGAGGGCCGAGCGCTTACCCAGTATTTT. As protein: CASSLEGRALTQYF.

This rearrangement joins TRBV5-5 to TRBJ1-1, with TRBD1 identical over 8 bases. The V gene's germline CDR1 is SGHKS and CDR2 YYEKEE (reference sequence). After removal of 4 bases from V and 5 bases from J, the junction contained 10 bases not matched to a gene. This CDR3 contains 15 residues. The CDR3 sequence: CASSLWTGKGTEAFF. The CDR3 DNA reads TGTGCCAGCAGCCTATGGACAGGGAAGGGGACTGAAGCTTTCTTT. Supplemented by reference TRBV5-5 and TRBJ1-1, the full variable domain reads DAGVTQSPTHLIKTRGQQVTLRCSPISGHKSVSWYQQVLGQGPQFIFQYYEKEERGRGNFPDRFSARQFPNYSSELNVNALLLGDSALYLCASSLWTGKGTEAFFGQGTRLTVV.

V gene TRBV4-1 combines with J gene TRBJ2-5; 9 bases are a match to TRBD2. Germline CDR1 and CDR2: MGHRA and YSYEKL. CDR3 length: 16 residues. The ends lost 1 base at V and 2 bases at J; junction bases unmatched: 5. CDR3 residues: CASSQVSAGGQETQYF. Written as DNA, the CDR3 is TGCGCCAGCAGCCAAGTATCCGCGGGAGGGCAAGAGACCCAGTACTTC.

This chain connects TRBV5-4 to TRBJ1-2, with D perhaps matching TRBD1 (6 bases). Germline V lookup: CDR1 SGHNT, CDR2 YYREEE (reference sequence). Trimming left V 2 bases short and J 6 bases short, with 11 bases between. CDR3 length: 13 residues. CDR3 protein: CASSFLRTDGYTF. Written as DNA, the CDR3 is TGTGCCAGCAGCTTCCTCCGGACAGATGGCTACACCTTC.

CDR3: CASSVDRAPYEQYF. CDR3 DNA sequence: TGCGCCAGCAGTGTGGACAGGGCCCCCTACGAGCAGTACTTC. This chain joins TRBV10-1 and TRBJ2-7, with 8 bases fitting TRBD1. This CDR3 has 14 amino acids. The germline CDR1 and CDR2 sequences are WNHNN and SYGVQD (reference sequence). After removal of 4 bases from V and 2 bases from J, the junction contained 4 bases not matched to a gene.

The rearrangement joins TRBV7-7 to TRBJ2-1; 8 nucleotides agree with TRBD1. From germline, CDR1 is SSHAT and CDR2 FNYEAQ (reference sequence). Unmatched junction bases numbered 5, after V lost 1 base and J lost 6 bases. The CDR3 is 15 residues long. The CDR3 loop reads CASSLVVTGANEQFF. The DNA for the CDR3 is TGTGCCAGCAGCTTAGTGGTGACAGGGGCCAATGAGCAGTTCTTC. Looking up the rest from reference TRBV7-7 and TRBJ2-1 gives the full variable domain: GAGVSQSPRYKVTKRGQDVTLRCDPISSHATLYWYQQALGQGPEFLTYFNYEAQPDKSGLPSDRFSAERPEGSISTLTIQRTEQRDSAMYRCASSLVVTGANEQFFGPGTRLTVL.

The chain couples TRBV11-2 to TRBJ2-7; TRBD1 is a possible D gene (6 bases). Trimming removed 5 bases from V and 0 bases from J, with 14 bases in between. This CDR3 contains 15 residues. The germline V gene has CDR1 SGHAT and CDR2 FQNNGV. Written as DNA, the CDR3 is TGTGCCAGCAGCCTCTCGGGGACATCCTCCTACGAGCAGTACTTC. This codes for CASSLSGTSSYEQYF.

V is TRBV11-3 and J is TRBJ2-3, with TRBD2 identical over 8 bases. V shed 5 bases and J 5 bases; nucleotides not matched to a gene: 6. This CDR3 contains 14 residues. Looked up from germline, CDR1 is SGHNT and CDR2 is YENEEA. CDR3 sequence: CASSRGLDGDTQYF. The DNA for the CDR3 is TGTGCCAGCAGCCGGGGACTAGACGGAGATACGCAGTATTTT.

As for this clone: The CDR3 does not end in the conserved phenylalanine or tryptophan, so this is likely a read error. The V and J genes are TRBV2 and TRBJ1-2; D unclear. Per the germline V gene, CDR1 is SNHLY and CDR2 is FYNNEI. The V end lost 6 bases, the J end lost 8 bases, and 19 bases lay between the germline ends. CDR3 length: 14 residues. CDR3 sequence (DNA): TGTGCCAGCAGCGGACTGGTGGGGTTTTGGGGCTACACCCTC. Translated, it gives CASSGLVGFWGYTL.

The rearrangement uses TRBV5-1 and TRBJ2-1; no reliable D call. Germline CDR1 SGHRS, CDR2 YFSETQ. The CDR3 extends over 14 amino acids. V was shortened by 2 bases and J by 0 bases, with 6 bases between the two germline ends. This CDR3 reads CASSFYRSYNEQFF. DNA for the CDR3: TGCGCCAGCAGCTTCTATCGCTCCTACAATGAGCAGTTCTTC.

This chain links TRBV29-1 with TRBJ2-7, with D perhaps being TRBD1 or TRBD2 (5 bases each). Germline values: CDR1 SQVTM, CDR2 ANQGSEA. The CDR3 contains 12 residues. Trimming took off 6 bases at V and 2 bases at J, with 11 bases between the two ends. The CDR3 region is CSVQGPTYEQYF. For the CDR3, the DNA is TGCAGCGTCCAGGGACCCACCTACGAGCAGTACTTC.

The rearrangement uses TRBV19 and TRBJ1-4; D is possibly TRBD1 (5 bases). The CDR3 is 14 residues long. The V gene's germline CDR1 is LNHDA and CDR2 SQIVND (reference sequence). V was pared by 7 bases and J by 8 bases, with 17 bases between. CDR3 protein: CASTTIRDGEKLFF. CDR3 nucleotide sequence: TGTGCCAGTACCACAATCCGGGACGGCGAAAAACTGTTTTTT.

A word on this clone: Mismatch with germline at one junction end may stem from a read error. The chain's CDR3 is CASRLGTGEKLFF. The CDR3 DNA reads as TGCGCCAGCAGATTGGGAACGGGGGAAAAACTGTTTTTT. V gene TRBV5-1 combines with J gene TRBJ1-4; D not certain. The CDR3 runs to 13 residues. CDR1 is SGHRS and CDR2 is YFSETQ in the germline V gene. Based on the CDR3 plus reference TRBV5-1 and TRBJ1-4, the full variable domain is KAGVTQTPRYLIKTRGQQVTLSCSPISGHRSVSWYQQTPGQGLQFLFEYFSETQRNKGNFPGRFSGRQFSNSRSEMNVSTLELGDSALYLCASRLGTGEKLFFGSGTQLSVL.

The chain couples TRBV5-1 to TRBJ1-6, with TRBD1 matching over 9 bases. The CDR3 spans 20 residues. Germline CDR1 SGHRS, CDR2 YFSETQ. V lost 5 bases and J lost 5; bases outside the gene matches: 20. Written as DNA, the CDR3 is TGCGCCAGCAGACGTTACAGGGGGCAAAGCGTGAGTTCGGATAATTCACCCCTCCACTTT. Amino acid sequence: CASRRYRGQSVSSDNSPLHF.

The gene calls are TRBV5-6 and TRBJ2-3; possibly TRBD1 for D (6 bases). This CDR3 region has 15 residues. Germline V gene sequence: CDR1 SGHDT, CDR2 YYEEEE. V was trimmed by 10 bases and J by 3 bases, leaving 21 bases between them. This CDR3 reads CAGRHRELRTDTQYF. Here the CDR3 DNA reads TGTGCCGGACGACACAGGGAGCTGCGGACAGATACGCAGTATTTT.

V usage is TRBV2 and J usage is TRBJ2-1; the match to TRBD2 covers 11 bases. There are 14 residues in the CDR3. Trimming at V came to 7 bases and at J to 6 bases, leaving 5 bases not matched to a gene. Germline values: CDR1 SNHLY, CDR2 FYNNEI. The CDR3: CASIAGGRSNEQFF. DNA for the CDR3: TGTGCCAGCATAGCGGGGGGGCGATCCAATGAGCAGTTCTTC.

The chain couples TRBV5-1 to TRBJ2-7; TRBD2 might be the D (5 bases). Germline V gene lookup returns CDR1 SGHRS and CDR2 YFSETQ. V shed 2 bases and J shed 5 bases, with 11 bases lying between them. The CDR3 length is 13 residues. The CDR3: CASSFSGLDEQYF. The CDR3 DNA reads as TGCGCCAGCAGCTTTAGTGGACTCGACGAGCAGTACTTC.

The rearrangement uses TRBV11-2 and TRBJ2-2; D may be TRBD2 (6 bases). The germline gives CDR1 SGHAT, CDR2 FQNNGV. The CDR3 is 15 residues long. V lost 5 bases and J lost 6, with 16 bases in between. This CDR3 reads CASSQSRAGPGELFF. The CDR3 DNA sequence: TGTGCCAGCAGCCAGTCTCGGGCGGGGCCCGGGGAGCTGTTTTTT.

CDR3 DNA sequence: TGTGCCAGCAGCACTTGGGACAGGGTCGGAAACACCATATATTTT. It is translated as CASSTWDRVGNTIYF. V usage is TRBV5-6 and J usage is TRBJ1-3, with TRBD1 matching 9 bases. Germline trimming cut 4 bases from V and 4 bases from J; bases unmatched to any gene: 6. The CDR3 contains 15 residues. In germline, CDR1 is SGHDT, CDR2 YYEEEE.

DNA for the CDR3: TGTGCCAGCAGCGTATATATGCATAGCTCCTCAGGAGCTTTCTTT. It encodes CASSVYMHSSSGAFF. The chain employs TRBV9 and TRBJ1-1; D is undetermined. Germline CDR1 and CDR2: SGDLS and YYNGEE. Trimming left V 1 base short and J 10 bases short, with 20 bases between. The CDR3 length is 15 residues.

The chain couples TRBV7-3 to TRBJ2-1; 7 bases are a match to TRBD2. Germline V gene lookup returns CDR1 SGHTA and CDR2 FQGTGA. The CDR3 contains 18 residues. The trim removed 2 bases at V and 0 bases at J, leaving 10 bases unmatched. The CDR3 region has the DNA TGTGCCAGCAGCTTACGGGCTAGCGGAGTGAGCTCCTACAATGAGCAGTTCTTC. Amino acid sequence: CASSLRASGVSSYNEQFF.

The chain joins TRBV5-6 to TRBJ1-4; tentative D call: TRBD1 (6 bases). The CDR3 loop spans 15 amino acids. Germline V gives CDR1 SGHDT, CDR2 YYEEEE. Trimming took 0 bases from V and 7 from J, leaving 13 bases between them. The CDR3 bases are TGTGCCAGCAGCTTGGCCGGAAAGGGGGGTGAAAAACTGTTTTTT. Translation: CASSLAGKGGEKLFF. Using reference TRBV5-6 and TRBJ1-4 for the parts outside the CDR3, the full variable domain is DAGVTQSPTHLIKTRGQQVTLRCSPKSGHDTVSWYQQALGQGPQFIFQYYEEEERQRGNFPDRFSGHQFPNYSSELNVNALLLGDSALYLCASSLAGKGGEKLFFGSGTQLSVL.

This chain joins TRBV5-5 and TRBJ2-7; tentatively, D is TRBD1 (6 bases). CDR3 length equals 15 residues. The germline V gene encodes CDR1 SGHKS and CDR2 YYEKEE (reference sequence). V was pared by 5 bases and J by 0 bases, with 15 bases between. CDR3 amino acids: CASSQIGTNSYEQYF. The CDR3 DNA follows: TGTGCCAGCAGTCAAATCGGGACAAACTCCTACGAGCAGTACTTC.

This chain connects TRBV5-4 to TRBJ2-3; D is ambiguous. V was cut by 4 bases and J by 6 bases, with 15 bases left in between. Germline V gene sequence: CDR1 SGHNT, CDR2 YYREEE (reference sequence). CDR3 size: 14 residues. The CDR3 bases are TGTGCCAGCAGCGATCTAAGGGCAGTGGATACGCAGTATTTT. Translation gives CASSDLRAVDTQYF.

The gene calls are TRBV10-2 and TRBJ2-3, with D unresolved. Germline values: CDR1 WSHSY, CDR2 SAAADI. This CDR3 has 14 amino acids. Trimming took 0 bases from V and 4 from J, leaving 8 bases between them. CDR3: CASSESGFPDTQYF. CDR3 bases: TGCGCCAGCAGTGAGTCTGGCTTCCCAGATACGCAGTATTTT.

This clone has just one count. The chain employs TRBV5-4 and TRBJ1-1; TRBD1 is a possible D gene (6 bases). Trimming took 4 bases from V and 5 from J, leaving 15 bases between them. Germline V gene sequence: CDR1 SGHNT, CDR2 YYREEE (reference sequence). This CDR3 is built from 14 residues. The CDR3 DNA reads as TGTGCCAGCAGCCTACAAACAGGGAGTACTGAAGCTTTCTTT. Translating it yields CASSLQTGSTEAFF.

The CDR3 region has the DNA TGTGCCATCAGTGAGACTGGACAGGATAGCTACACCTTC. It specifies CAISETGQDSYTF. This chain uses TRBV10-3 with TRBJ1-2, with 7 bases matching TRBD1. After removal of 2 bases from V and 9 bases from J, the junction contained 6 bases not matched to a gene. The CDR3 loop spans 13 amino acids. Germline lookup yields CDR1 ENHRY and CDR2 SYGVKD.

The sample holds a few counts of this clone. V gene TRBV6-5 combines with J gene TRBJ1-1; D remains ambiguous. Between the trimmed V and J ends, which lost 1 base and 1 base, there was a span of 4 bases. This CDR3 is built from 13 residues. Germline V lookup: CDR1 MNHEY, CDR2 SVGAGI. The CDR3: CASSYFGNTEAFF. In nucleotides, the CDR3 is TGTGCCAGCAGTTACTTCGGGAACACTGAAGCTTTCTTT.

The CDR3 spells CASSEIRGYYGYTF. The CDR3 bases are TGTGCCAGCAGTGAAATACGGGGGTACTATGGCTACACCTTC. This sequence joins TRBV6-1 and TRBJ1-2; tentative D call: TRBD1 (5 bases). Looked up from germline, CDR1 is MNHNS and CDR2 is SASEGT. This CDR3 comprises 14 residues. V was shortened by 2 bases and J by 3 bases, with 10 bases between the two germline ends.

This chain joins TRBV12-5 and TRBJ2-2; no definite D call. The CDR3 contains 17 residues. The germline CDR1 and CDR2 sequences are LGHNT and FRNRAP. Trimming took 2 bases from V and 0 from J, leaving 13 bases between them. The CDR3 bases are TGTGCTAGTGGTTTGTACGTTCGGCCACCGAACACCGGGGAGCTGTTTTTT. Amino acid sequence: CASGLYVRPPNTGELFF.